These 22 T cell receptor beta chains came from one sample sequenced in a study of T cell repertoires in cytomegalovirus infection (dated by TCRdb to between 2018 and 2021). TCRdb shows the sequencer as Illumina HiSeq 1500. TCRdb reprocessed the public reads (quality trimming at Q25 with fastp, clone calling with MiXCR) and kept in-frame beta chains. When rows share a CDR3 protein, they turn into one entry using the most common DNA and genes. The sample has about 310,000 distinct CDR3 sequences on record, around 9.1% of them singletons. More than 2.5% of the sample comes from the top ten. The specimen was PBMCs. These receptor sequences come from a human donor in good health (CMV status not recorded). Some clones in this sample may be carry-over from other donors' samples.

The chain joins TRBV18 to TRBJ1-5, with D maybe TRBD1 (5 bases). There are 14 residues in the CDR3. Germline CDR1 KGHSH, CDR2 LQKENI. V was clipped by 3 bases and J by 1 base, with 7 bases between them. In DNA form, the CDR3 reads TGTGCCAGCTCACCTGACAGAAGCAATCAGCCCCAGCATTTT. This sequence encodes CASSPDRSNQPQHF. Based on the CDR3 plus reference TRBV18 and TRBJ1-5, the full variable domain is NAGVMQNPRHLVRRRGQEARLRCSPMKGHSHVYWYRQLPEEGLKFMVYLQKENIIDESGMPKERFSAEFPKEGPSILRIQQVVRGDSAAYFCASSPDRSNQPQHFGDGTRLSIL.

Of note for this clonotype: As the CDR3 is not closed by the conserved phenylalanine or tryptophan, this likely results from a read error. The chain combines TRBV7-2 with TRBJ2-3; D might be TRBD2 (5 bases). The CDR3 consists of 16 residues. CDR1 is SGHTA and CDR2 is FQGNSA in the germline V gene. V was pared by 5 bases and J by 3 bases, with 18 bases between. The CDR3 here is CASSTHWRVGTDTQYV. The CDR3 bases are TGTGCCAGCAGCACCCACTGGCGGGTGGGGACAGATACGCAGTATGTT.

In this sample, this clonotype turned up many times. This chain links TRBV28 with TRBJ1-1; D is ambiguous. Trimming left V 5 bases short and J 0 bases short, with 7 bases between. The germline CDR1 and CDR2 sequences are MDHEN and SYDVKM. The CDR3 is 13 amino acids. For the CDR3, the DNA is TGTGCCAGCAGTCCGCCCCTGAACACTGAAGCTTTCTTT. Protein: CASSPPLNTEAFF.

This clonotype turned up a few times. A much larger clone differs from this one at a single base, so this may be a read error. The chain combines TRBV4-2 with TRBJ1-3, with D hard to call. V was clipped by 0 bases and J by 0 bases, with 0 bases between them. This CDR3 spans 13 amino acids. The germline V gene encodes CDR1 LGHNA and CDR2 YNFKEQ. DNA of the CDR3: TGTGCCAGCAGCCAAGACTCTGGAAACACCATATATTTT. Translated, it gives CASSQDSGNTIYF.

This clonotype was observed a handful of times. The V call is TRBV28, the J call TRBJ1-5, with 8 bases fitting TRBD1. The CDR3 has 16 residues. Germline CDR1 MDHEN, CDR2 SYDVKM. Trimming at V came to 3 bases and at J to 6 bases, leaving 10 bases not matched to a gene. The CDR3: CASSLQQGAGSQPQHF. The CDR3 nucleotides are TGTGCCAGCAGTTTGCAGCAGGGGGCCGGATCTCAGCCCCAGCATTTT.

There are many counts of this clonotype. J is TRBJ2-3 and V is TRBV10-3; 8 bases match TRBD1. The trim removed 2 bases at V and 3 bases at J, leaving 10 bases unmatched. The CDR3 runs to 17 residues. Germline CDR1 is ENHRY and CDR2 is SYGVKD. CDR3 coding DNA: TGTGCCATCAGTGAGCCCCGACAGGGGAGGAGGACAGATACGCAGTATTTT. Its protein is CAISEPRQGRRTDTQYF.

The sample holds many counts of this clonotype. The chain employs TRBV12-3 or TRBV12-4 and TRBJ2-2; TRBD2 agrees at 10 bases. This CDR3 has 17 residues. The J segment lost 3 bases and the V segment lost 8 bases, leaving 12 bases of the junction unmatched. The chain's CDR3 is CASRPRLAGAHTGELFF. The CDR3 coding sequence is TGTGCCAGCCGACCCAGGCTAGCGGGGGCTCACACCGGGGAGCTGTTTTTT.

This clonotype came up many times. V is TRBV28 and J is TRBJ1-5; TRBD1 matches 9 bases. Germline CDR1 reads MDHEN; CDR2 reads SYDVKM. The ends lost 3 bases at V and 7 bases at J; junction bases unmatched: 7. This CDR3 is 15 amino acids long. The CDR3 spells CASSFDRGDWQPQHF. DNA of the CDR3: TGTGCCAGCAGTTTCGACAGGGGGGATTGGCAGCCCCAGCATTTT.

This clonotype was seen many times. The V call is TRBV14, the J call TRBJ2-1; possibly TRBD2 for D (6 bases). Trimming left V 4 bases short and J 6 bases short, with 19 bases between. In germline, CDR1 is SGHDN, CDR2 FVKESK. CDR3 length: 16 amino acids. This CDR3 reads CASSPWFAGFANEQFF. In nucleotides, the CDR3 is TGTGCCAGCAGCCCCTGGTTCGCGGGGTTCGCCAATGAGCAGTTCTTC.

There are many counts of this clonotype. The chain combines TRBV7-2 with TRBJ2-5, with D perhaps TRBD2 (7 bases). Germline V gene sequence: CDR1 SGHTA, CDR2 FQGNSA. The CDR3 extends over 15 amino acids. V lost 3 bases and J 5 bases, leaving 16 bases between the germline ends. The CDR3 DNA reads TGTGCCAGCAGCTTCCGGACGGGGGGCCTGGAGACCCAGTACTTC. Protein sequence: CASSFRTGGLETQYF.

This clonotype was seen a few times. The V and J genes are TRBV6-8 and TRBJ2-2, with D hard to call. The CDR3 covers 12 residues. V lost 5 bases, J lost 9 bases, and 10 bases lay in between. Germline V lookup: CDR1 MNHGY, CDR2 SAAAGT. The CDR3 region is CASSPSGRELFF. CDR3 nucleotide sequence: TGTGCCAGCAGTCCGAGTGGACGGGAGCTGTTTTTT.

The sample holds many counts of this clonotype. This chain joins TRBV14 and TRBJ2-7, with D possibly matching TRBD2 (6 bases). The CDR3 consists of 15 residues. CDR1 is SGHDN and CDR2 is FVKESK in the germline V gene. V lost 4 bases and J 3 bases, leaving 16 bases between the germline ends. The CDR3 DNA sequence: TGTGCCAGCAGCCCTGGAGGGGAGGTCGACTACGAGCAGTACGTC. This encodes CASSPGGEVDYEQYV.

Many counts were recorded for this clonotype. The chain couples TRBV7-6 to TRBJ1-5; possible D gene TRBD1, 5 bases. The CDR3 has 15 residues. The germline CDR1 and CDR2 sequences are SGHVS and FNYEAQ. Trimming removed 5 bases at V and 3 bases at J, with 14 bases between. The CDR3 nucleotides are TGTGCCAGCAGCCCAGATGGGGGTATCAATCAGCCCCAGCATTTT. Its translation: CASSPDGGINQPQHF.

This clonotype occurred many times. The J gene is TRBJ2-7, the V gene TRBV6-2 or TRBV6-3, with 9 bases fitting TRBD2. CDR1 is MNHEY and CDR2 is SVGEGT in the germline V gene. The CDR3 contains 19 residues. Unmatched junction bases numbered 12, after V lost 0 bases and J lost 0 bases. CDR3 bases: TGTGCCAGCAGTTACTCGGCCAGCGCCACTAGCGGGTTCTCCTACGAGCAGTACGTC. Residues: CASSYSASATSGFSYEQYV.

This clonotype was seen ten or more times. The rearrangement uses TRBV20-1 and TRBJ2-5, with TRBD2 identical over 10 bases. CDR3 length: 14 residues. Trimming took 8 bases from V and 5 from J; bases not matched to a gene: 11. Per the germline V gene, CDR1 is DFQATT and CDR2 is SNEGSKA (reference sequence). CDR3 DNA: TGCAGTCCCAGCGGGGGGGCCGTTTCGGAGACCCAGTACTTC. Translated, it gives CSPSGGAVSETQYF.

This sequence joins TRBV6-2 or TRBV6-3 and TRBJ1-5; no definite D call. The CDR3 covers 13 residues. Germline CDR1 MNHEY, CDR2 SVGEGT. Trimming pared 6 bases from V and 10 bases from J, leaving 16 bases between. The CDR3 DNA reads TGTGCCAGCAGCCTGCAAGCGGCGGGACCCCAGCATTTT. Translation gives CASSLQAAGPQHF.

There are a few counts of this clonotype. The chain joins TRBV14 to TRBJ2-3, with no clear D. The CDR3 has 16 amino acids. Between the trimmed V and J ends, which lost 1 base and 1 base, there was a span of 12 bases. Germline values: CDR1 SGHDN, CDR2 FVKESK. The DNA for the CDR3 is TGTGCCAGCAGCCAAGCGGGCCGGGCCGGCACAGATACGCAGTATTTT. It encodes CASSQAGRAGTDTQYF. Filled out from reference TRBV14 and TRBJ2-3, the complete variable domain reads EAGVTQFPSHSVIEKGQTVTLRCDPISGHDNLYWYRRVMGKEIKFLLHFVKESKQDESGMPNNRFLAERTGGTYSTLKVQPAELEDSGVYFCASSQAGRAGTDTQYFGPGTRLTVL.

This clonotype was detected many times. The chain links TRBV19 to TRBJ1-1; no clear D. The ends were cut back, 5 bases at V and 3 bases at J, with 16 bases in the middle. The CDR3 runs to 15 residues. Looked up from germline, CDR1 is LNHDA and CDR2 is SQIVND (reference sequence). CDR3 sequence (DNA): TGTGCCAGTAGTCCCCCGGGCAGAGACTACACTGAAGCTTTCTTT. Its protein product is CASSPPGRDYTEAFF.

This clonotype was counted a few times. An end of the junction does not agree with germline; a read error may underlie this. The chain combines TRBV7-9 with TRBJ1-4; TRBD1 might be the D (5 bases). Germline V gene data show CDR1 as SEHNR and CDR2 as FQNEAQ (reference sequence). The CDR3 runs to 15 residues. The chain's CDR3 is CASCLAGRDNEKLFF. The CDR3 DNA is TGTGCCAGCTGCTTAGCGGGACGGGATAATGAAAAACTGTTTTTT.

The sample holds a few counts of this clonotype. The chain combines TRBV28 with TRBJ1-2; D may be TRBD1 (5 bases). Between the trimmed V and J ends, which lost 7 bases and 7 bases, there was a span of 25 bases. The CDR3 runs 16 residues. Germline V gene data show CDR1 as MDHEN and CDR2 as SYDVKM. The CDR3 reads CASNIGGRGHLTGYTF. For the CDR3, the DNA is TGTGCCAGCAACATTGGGGGGAGGGGCCATCTCACTGGCTACACCTTC.

In this sample, this clonotype turned up many times. The chain couples TRBV12-3 or TRBV12-4 to TRBJ1-2, with 9 bases that match TRBD1. This CDR3 is built from 13 residues. Trimming took 6 bases from V and 7 from J; bases not matched to a gene: 6. CDR3 nucleotides: TGTGCCAGCAGGGGACAGGGAGGAGGTGGCTACACCTTC. Its protein is CASRGQGGGGYTF.

Ten or more counts support this clonotype. This chain uses TRBV7-2 with TRBJ2-3; TRBD2 matches at 8 bases. The germline V gene encodes CDR1 SGHTA and CDR2 FQGNSA. The CDR3 has 15 amino acids. J lost 4 bases, V lost 6 bases, and 9 bases had no gene match. The CDR3 DNA reads as TGTGCCAGCAGATCCAGCGGGGGAAGGTCAGATACGCAGTATTTT. Translation: CASRSSGGRSDTQYF.